This entry lists 14 T cell receptor beta chains sequenced from one sample in a study of early T cells in non-severe SARS-CoV-2 infection. TCRdb reprocessed the 5' RACE reads via MiXCR and lists one record per CDR3 protein. The repertoire includes about 50,000 distinct CDR3 sequences, approximately 8.5% of them detected once, and around 14% sits in the top ten. The specimen sequenced was whole blood. These TCRs come from an adult who was a healthcare worker with PCR-confirmed SARS-CoV-2 infection or an uninfected control (not recorded which).

The genes are TRBV20-1 and TRBJ2-7; 14 positions agree with TRBD2. Trimming took 6 bases from V and 6 from J; bases not matched to a gene: 10. The germline V gene encodes CDR1 DFQATT and CDR2 SNEGSKA (reference sequence). The CDR3 length is 15 residues. The CDR3 reads CSAPLRLAGGGEQYF. CDR3 coding DNA: TGCAGTGCCCCGTTGCGACTAGCGGGAGGGGGCGAGCAGTACTTC.

The V gene is TRBV4-2, the J gene TRBJ1-6, with no clear D. The CDR3 has 14 amino acids. Germline V CDR1 and CDR2: LGHNA, YNFKEQ. The V end was cut by 1 base, the J end by 5 bases, with 6 bases between. The DNA of the CDR3 is TGTGCCAGCAGCCAAGGCCGCGATAATTCACCCCTCCACTTT. Translated: CASSQGRDNSPLHF.

This clonotype was detected many times. The chain uses TRBV10-3 and TRBJ2-1, with unresolved D. CDR1 and CDR2 (germline): ENHRY, SYGVKD. V was trimmed by 0 bases and J by 8 bases, leaving 8 bases between them. CDR3 length: 13 residues. CDR3 sequence (DNA): TGTGCCATCAGTGAGTCTACGGATTATGAGCAGTTCTTC. It translates to CAISESTDYEQFF.

This clonotype has at least ten counts. This sequence joins TRBV3-1 and TRBJ1-1; D remains unclear. The CDR3 is 14 amino acids. Germline V lookup: CDR1 LGHDT, CDR2 YNNKEL (reference sequence). Trimming pared 1 base from V and 8 bases from J, leaving 14 bases between. The CDR3, as DNA: TGTGCCAGCAGCCAAGCGTATTCAAGGAGGGAAGCTTTCTTT. Its translation is CASSQAYSRREAFF.

In this sample, this clonotype turned up a few times. V and J are TRBV5-1 and TRBJ2-1; TRBD2 matches at 12 bases. The CDR3 extends over 16 amino acids. Germline assignment: CDR1 SGHRS and CDR2 YFSETQ. Trimming cost V 4 bases and J 0 bases; bases outside gene matches: 2. The CDR3 here is CASSGLAGSSYNEQFF. CDR3 sequence (DNA): TGCGCCAGCAGCGGACTAGCGGGGAGCTCCTACAATGAGCAGTTCTTC.

The chain's CDR3 is CASSYGRGVVEQYF. The CDR3 DNA reads TGTGCCAGCAGTTACGGCCGGGGAGTGGTGGAGCAGTACTTC. The V call is TRBV6-5, the J call TRBJ2-7, with a tentative D call TRBD2 (5 bases). The V gene lost 2 bases and the J gene lost 7 bases, with 15 bases spanning the gap. The germline gives CDR1 MNHEY, CDR2 SVGAGI. The CDR3 has 14 residues.

This clonotype was seen repeatedly, ten times or more. V usage is TRBV29-1 and J usage is TRBJ2-4, with TRBD1 identical over 10 bases. Losses at the gene ends were 6 bases for V and 8 bases for J; bases not matched to a gene: 4. CDR1 and CDR2 from the germline V gene are SQVTM and ANQGSEA. The CDR3 is made up of 12 amino acids. The CDR3 is CSVGTGVDIQYF. The DNA of the CDR3 is TGCAGCGTAGGGACAGGGGTGGACATTCAGTACTTC.

This clonotype was seen ten or more times. J is TRBJ1-6 and V is TRBV3-1; D remains ambiguous. This CDR3 comprises 14 residues. Per the germline V gene, CDR1 is LGHDT and CDR2 is YNNKEL (reference sequence). Trimming pared 0 bases from V and 10 bases from J, leaving 10 bases between. CDR3: CASSQELVGSPLHF. CDR3 DNA sequence: TGTGCCAGCAGCCAAGAGCTCGTGGGGTCACCCCTCCACTTT.

Points on this clonotype: Being one base from a much bigger clone, this may be a read error. This chain joins TRBV5-1 and TRBJ2-2; D not resolved. This CDR3 has 15 amino acids. Germline V CDR1 and CDR2: SGHRS, YFSETQ. This CDR3 reads CASSLGFANSGELFF. CDR3 DNA: TGCGCCAGCAGCTTGGGGTTCGCGAACTCCGGGGAGCTGTTTTTT.

In this sample, this clonotype turned up many times. The chain links TRBV7-9 to TRBJ2-1; D gene unclear. The CDR3 extends over 12 amino acids. The V end was cut by 2 bases, the J end by 9 bases, with 8 bases between. Per the germline V gene, CDR1 is SEHNR and CDR2 is FQNEAQ (reference sequence). CDR3 sequence: CASSLSVLEQFF. The CDR3 DNA reads as TGTGCCAGCAGCTTATCGGTCCTTGAGCAGTTCTTC.

The chain combines TRBV5-4 with TRBJ2-1, with 7 bases identical to TRBD1. V trimming: 1 base; J trimming: 4 bases; junction bases outside the gene matches: 5. The CDR3 has 15 residues. CDR1 SGHNT and CDR2 YYREEE come from the germline V gene (reference sequence). This CDR3 reads CASSLTGAPYNEQFF. For the CDR3, the DNA is TGTGCCAGCAGCTTGACAGGGGCGCCTTACAATGAGCAGTTCTTC.

The rearrangement links TRBV24-1 to TRBJ2-7, with D uncertain. Trimming pared 4 bases from V and 5 bases from J, leaving 5 bases between. CDR1 is KGHDR and CDR2 is SFDVKD in the germline V gene. This CDR3 has 11 amino acids. As DNA, the CDR3 is TGTGCCACCAGTGACCCTCACGAGCAGTACTTC. It specifies CATSDPHEQYF.

The chain carries TRBV29-1 and TRBJ1-1; 7 bases fit TRBD1. Germline V gives CDR1 SQVTM, CDR2 ANQGSEA. J gave up 5 bases and V 5 bases, and 8 bases lay outside the gene matches. The CDR3 runs to 13 residues. The CDR3: CSVRKGAVTEAFF. As DNA, the CDR3 is TGCAGCGTTAGGAAGGGGGCGGTAACTGAAGCTTTCTTT.

In this sample, this clonotype turned up many times. This chain uses TRBV29-1 with TRBJ1-2; D unresolved. CDR1 and CDR2 from the germline V gene are SQVTM and ANQGSEA. The CDR3 is 13 residues long. V was cut by 4 bases and J by 3 bases, with 12 bases left in between. The CDR3 DNA follows: TGCAGCGTTGGAGTCTCTGGAGACTATGGCTACACCTTC. It specifies CSVGVSGDYGYTF.